This passage covers 9 T cell receptor beta chains from one sample sequenced in a study of blood T cell repertoires in COVID-19. Data came from immunoSEQ multiplex PCR; TCRdb stores just in-frame clones and leaves some out. The profile shows roughly 250,000 clones, approximately 90% of them singletons. Sample: peripheral blood. These receptors were collected from a woman aged 40 to 50 who had recovered from COVID-19.

This chain links TRBV19 with TRBJ1-5, with 10 positions matching TRBD1. The V and J ends lost 10 bases and 4 bases, in that order; junction bases with no gene match: 7. The CDR3 loop spans 14 amino acids. CDR1 and CDR2 from the germline V gene are LNHDA and SQIVND (reference sequence). The CDR3 DNA follows: TGTGCCACTAAGGGACAGGGGAGGAATCAGCCCCAGCATTTT. Encoded protein: CATKGQGRNQPQHF.

The sample holds one count of this clone. The chain joins TRBV7-2 to TRBJ2-2, with 9 bases matching TRBD1. The CDR3 runs 15 residues. Trimming removed 6 bases from V and 3 bases from J; junction bases left unmatched: 5. The germline V gene has CDR1 SGHTA and CDR2 FQGNSA. CDR3 coding DNA: TGTGCCAGCAGTGGGGGGACAGGGTACACCGGGGAGCTGTTTTTT. This gives the protein CASSGGTGYTGELFF.

The chain employs TRBV30 and TRBJ2-7; TRBD2 might be the D (6 bases). The CDR3 covers 12 residues. Trimming took off 3 bases at V and 6 bases at J, with 12 bases between the two ends. Germline V gene lookup returns CDR1 GTSNPN and CDR2 SVGIG (reference sequence). In DNA form, the CDR3 reads TGTGCCTGGAGGGGACTGGGTGGCGAGCAGTACTTC. It codes for CAWRGLGGEQYF.

The V call is TRBV13, the J call TRBJ2-5, with D possibly TRBD2 on 5 matching bases. Trimming cost V 5 bases and J 3 bases, with 16 bases left between them. This CDR3 is built from 15 residues. Germline CDR1 reads PRHDT; CDR2 reads FYEKMQ (reference sequence). CDR3 protein: CASSPLRAAEETQYF. CDR3 nucleotide sequence: TGTGCCAGCAGCCCCCTGCGGGCGGCCGAAGAGACCCAGTACTTC.

This chain uses TRBV5-1 with TRBJ1-1; weak D call: TRBD1 (6 bases). CDR3 size: 15 residues. V lost 5 bases, J lost 4 bases, and 18 bases lay in between. Per the germline V gene, CDR1 is SGHRS and CDR2 is YFSETQ. CDR3 bases: TGCGCCAGCAGACAGGGACCCAGAGGAAGCACTGAAGCTTTCTTT. It is translated as CASRQGPRGSTEAFF.

CDR3 region: CSVDGGGTDTQYF. The CDR3 DNA reads TGCAGCGTTGACGGCGGGGGCACAGATACGCAGTATTTT. The rearrangement joins TRBV29-1 to TRBJ2-3; weak D call: TRBD2 (6 bases). Germline V gene lookup returns CDR1 SQVTM and CDR2 ANQGSEA. This CDR3 contains 13 residues. Trimming cost V 3 bases and J 1 base, with 8 bases left between them.

V gene TRBV28 combines with J gene TRBJ1-1, with unresolved D. The germline V gene encodes CDR1 MDHEN and CDR2 SYDVKM. The V end lost 6 bases, the J end lost 7 bases, and 15 bases lay between the germline ends. This CDR3 has 13 residues. Here the CDR3 reads CASSPAGSSEAFF. In nucleotides, the CDR3 is TGTGCCAGCAGCCCCGCGGGTTCCAGTGAAGCTTTCTTT.

The rearrangement joins TRBV19 to TRBJ2-2; 7 nucleotides match TRBD1. V lost 5 bases to trimming and J lost 2 bases; unmatched junction nucleotides: 2. Looked up from germline, CDR1 is LNHDA and CDR2 is SQIVND (reference sequence). This CDR3 is 14 amino acids long. The CDR3 is CASSHRGNTGELFF. Here the CDR3 DNA reads TGTGCCAGTAGTCACAGGGGAAACACCGGGGAGCTGTTTTTT.

The rearrangement links TRBV7-2 to TRBJ1-2; TRBD1 matches at 9 bases. The CDR3 is 17 amino acids. Germline V lookup: CDR1 SGHTA, CDR2 FQGNSA. V was clipped by 5 bases and J by 14 bases; unmatched bases: 24. The CDR3 region has the DNA TGTGCCAGCAGCGTACAGGGGGCCTTGGCGGCTAGGGGGCTATGGACCTTC. It is translated as CASSVQGALAARGLWTF.